This TCR beta chain comes out of a study of T-cell memory formation after mild COVID-19 listed by TCRdb under 2021. With respect to the entire study: TCR sequence clusters from the two donors were largely donor specific. The cohort comprised two young, previously healthy adult volunteers, one female and one male. In a couple of donors, T-cell clones that expanded and contracted after mild COVID-19 were followed by sequencing TCRalpha and TCRbeta repertoires longitudinally.

V loses 8 bases at its end and J loses 11 bases; junction bases beyond the gene matches: 10. Including the terminal cysteine and phenylalanine, the CDR3 comprises 12 residues. Just the 36-base CDR3 DNA is kept, in frame starting at base 1. In the germline V gene (reference sequence), CDR1 corresponds to SEHNR and CDR2 to FQNEAQ. PBMCs were isolated by Ficoll-Paque density gradient centrifugation. Details on this clonotype: Its antigen is unknown. Base qualities were left out, and no much larger clone turns up one base away.

General conclusions and limits of the study: The study covered only a couple of mild cases, and larger cohorts including severe cases with pre-infection samples were considered necessary. SARS-CoV-2 specificity of the second-wave clones peaking on day 37 was not confirmed. Clones that contracted from day 15 to 85 showed balanced CD4/CD8 phenotypes, whereas a second wave of clones that expanded from day 15 to 37 leaned towards CD4+. Some responding clones were detected in pre-infection memory, suggesting pre-existing cross-reactive memory T cells joined the SARS-CoV-2 response. Contracting CD4+ clones were located mainly in the CM and EM memory subsets, whereas CD8+ clones were found to be enriched in EMRA.

The sequencer listed for this sample is Illumina NovaSeq 6000. TCRalpha and TCRbeta cDNA libraries were built by 5'RACE with constant-segment primers, adding sample barcodes and unique molecular identifiers. Trizol reagent was used to extract RNA from every sample. Amplification of the libraries took two PCR steps, and the second step added a second sample barcode plus Illumina TruSeq adapters. Libraries were sequenced on an Illumina NovaSeq with 2 x 150 bp paired-end reads. Concerning the study's data processing: Demultiplexing of reads and collapsing into UMI-guided consensus sequences were performed with migec v1.2.7. Using mixcr v2.1.11, the UMI consensuses were aligned to TRA and TRB V and J templates and assembled into clonotypes. Expanded or contracted clonotypes were those called significant by both edgeR and NoisET, with noise models trained on biological replicates. edgeR calls used a false discovery rate-adjusted p below 0.01 and a log2 fold-change threshold of 1. As an exploratory analysis of dynamics, max-normalized trajectories of the 1000 most abundant clonotypes were examined with PCA combined with hierarchical clustering. The CD4 or CD8 phenotype of responding clones was assigned using the separately sequenced CD4+ and CD8+ repertoires. The public reads were reprocessed in TCRdb via fastp at Q25 and MiXCR, keeping in-frame beta chains. Every CDR3 protein is listed once, alongside the most common genes and DNA of its rows. The V and J calls were determined by TCRdb, not by the authors. The sample table contains 380,000 or so distinct CDR3 sequences; only one count was recorded for around 14% of them. The top ten clonotypes cover approximately 20% of the sample.

The sequence joins TRBV7-9 to TRBJ1-1, and 8 bases in between align with TRBD1. The sequence was collected from a man between 18 and 35 years old who had mild COVID-19 (a few samples of this study predate the infection). The sample titles of this study are shuffled in the database, so cell type and time point are left out; the donor was told from shared clones. Sample: PBMCs or a T cell subset sorted from them (not recorded which). The nucleotides read TGTGCCAGCGGCGACAGGGGCGCTTTGGCTTTCTTT. Protein translation: CASGDRGALAFF.